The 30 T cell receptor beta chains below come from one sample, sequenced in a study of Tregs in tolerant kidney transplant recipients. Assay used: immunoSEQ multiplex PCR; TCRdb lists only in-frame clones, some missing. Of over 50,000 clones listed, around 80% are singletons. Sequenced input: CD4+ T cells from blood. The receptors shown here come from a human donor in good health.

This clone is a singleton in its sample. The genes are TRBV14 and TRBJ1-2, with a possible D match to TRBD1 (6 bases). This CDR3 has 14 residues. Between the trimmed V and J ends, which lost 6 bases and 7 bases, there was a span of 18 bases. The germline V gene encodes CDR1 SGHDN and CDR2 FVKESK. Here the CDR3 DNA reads TGTGCCAGCAGTCGGGACGGGGGCTTCCTTGGCTACACCTTC. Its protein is CASSRDGGFLGYTF.

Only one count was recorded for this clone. This CDR3 is CASTKTGHAYEQYF. The CDR3 nucleotides read TGTGCCAGTACCAAGACAGGTCATGCCTACGAGCAGTACTTC. The genes are TRBV19 and TRBJ2-7; weak D call: TRBD1 (6 bases). Germline-derived CDR1 and CDR2 are LNHDA and SQIVND (reference sequence). V lost 7 bases to trimming and J lost 2 bases, with 15 bases between them. The length of the CDR3 is 14 residues.

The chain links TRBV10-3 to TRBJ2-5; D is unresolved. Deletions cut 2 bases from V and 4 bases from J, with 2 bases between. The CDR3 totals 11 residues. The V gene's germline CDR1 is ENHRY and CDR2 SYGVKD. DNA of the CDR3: TGTGCCATCAGTGAGCGAGAGACCCAGTACTTC. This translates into CAISERETQYF.

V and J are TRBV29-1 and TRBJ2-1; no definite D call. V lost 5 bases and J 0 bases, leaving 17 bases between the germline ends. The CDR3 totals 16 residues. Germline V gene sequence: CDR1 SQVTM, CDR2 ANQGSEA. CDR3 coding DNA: TGCAGCGTTTCGCCCCCAGCCGGAGACTCCTACAATGAGCAGTTCTTC. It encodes CSVSPPAGDSYNEQFF.

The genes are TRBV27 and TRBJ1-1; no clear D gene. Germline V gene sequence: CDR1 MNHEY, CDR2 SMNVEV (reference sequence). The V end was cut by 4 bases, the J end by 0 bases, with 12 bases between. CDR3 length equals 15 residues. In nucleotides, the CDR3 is TGTGCCAGCAGTTGGTATCCACCGATGAACACTGAAGCTTTCTTT. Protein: CASSWYPPMNTEAFF.

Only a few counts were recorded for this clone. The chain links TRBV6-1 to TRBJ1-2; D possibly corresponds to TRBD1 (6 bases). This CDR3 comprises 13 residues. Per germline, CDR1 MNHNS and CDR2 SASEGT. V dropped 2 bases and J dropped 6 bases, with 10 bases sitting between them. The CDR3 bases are TGTGCCAGCAGTGAACGGGGGGGGCATGGCTACACCTTC. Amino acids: CASSERGGHGYTF.

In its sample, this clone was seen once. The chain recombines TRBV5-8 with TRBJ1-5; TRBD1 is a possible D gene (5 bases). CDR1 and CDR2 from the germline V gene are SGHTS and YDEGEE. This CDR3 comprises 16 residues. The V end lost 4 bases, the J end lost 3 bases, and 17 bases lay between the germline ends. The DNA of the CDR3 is TGTGCCAGCAGCGCACCAGGGAGGAGAGACAATCAGCCCCAGCATTTT. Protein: CASSAPGRRDNQPQHF. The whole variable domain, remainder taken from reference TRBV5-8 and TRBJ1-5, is EAGVTQSPTHLIKTRGQQATLRCSPISGHTSVYWYQQALGLGLQFLLWYDEGEERNRGNFPPRFSGRQFPNYSSELNVNALELEDSALYLCASSAPGRRDNQPQHFGDGTRLSIL.

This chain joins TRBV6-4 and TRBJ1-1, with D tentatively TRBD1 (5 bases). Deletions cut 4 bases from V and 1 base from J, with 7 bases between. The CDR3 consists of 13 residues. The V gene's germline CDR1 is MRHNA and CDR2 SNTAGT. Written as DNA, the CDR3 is TGTGCCAGCAGTGGGGACGGGAACACTGAAGCTTTCTTT. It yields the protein CASSGDGNTEAFF.

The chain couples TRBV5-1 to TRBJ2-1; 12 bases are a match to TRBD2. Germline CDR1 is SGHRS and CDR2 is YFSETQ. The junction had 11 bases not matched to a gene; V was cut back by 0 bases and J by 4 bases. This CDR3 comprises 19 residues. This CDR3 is CASSLALAGGTIQYNEQFF. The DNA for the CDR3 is TGCGCCAGCAGCTTGGCTCTAGCGGGGGGGACAATACAATACAATGAGCAGTTCTTC. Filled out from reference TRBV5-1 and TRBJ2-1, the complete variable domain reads KAGVTQTPRYLIKTRGQQVTLSCSPISGHRSVSWYQQTPGQGLQFLFEYFSETQRNKGNFPGRFSGRQFSNSRSEMNVSTLELGDSALYLCASSLALAGGTIQYNEQFFGPGTRLTVL.

The CDR3 spells CASSPDRGRETQYF. CDR3 in DNA: TGTGCCAGCAGCCCGGACAGGGGGCGAGAGACCCAGTACTTC. The genes are TRBV6-5 and TRBJ2-5; 11 positions match TRBD1. Germline V gene lookup returns CDR1 MNHEY and CDR2 SVGAGI. The length of the CDR3 is 14 residues. V shed 6 bases, J shed 4 bases, and the junction held 4 bases outside the gene matches.

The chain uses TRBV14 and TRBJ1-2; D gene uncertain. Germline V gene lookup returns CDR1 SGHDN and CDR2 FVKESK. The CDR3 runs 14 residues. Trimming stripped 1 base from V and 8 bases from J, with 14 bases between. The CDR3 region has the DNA TGTGCCAGCAGCCAAGGGAATCGGCAAAGGGGCTACACCTTC. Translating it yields CASSQGNRQRGYTF.

The DNA for the CDR3 is TGTGCCAGCAGCCAAGATGGAAATCAGCCCCAGCATTTT. Protein product: CASSQDGNQPQHF. This sequence joins TRBV4-2 and TRBJ1-5; no reliable D call. V was trimmed by 0 bases and J by 4 bases, leaving 4 bases between them. Germline values: CDR1 LGHNA, CDR2 YNFKEQ. The CDR3 totals 13 residues.

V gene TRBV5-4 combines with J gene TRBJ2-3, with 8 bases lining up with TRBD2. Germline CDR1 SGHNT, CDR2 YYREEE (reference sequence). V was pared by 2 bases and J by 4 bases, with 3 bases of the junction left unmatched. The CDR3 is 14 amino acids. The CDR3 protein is CASSFGGASDTQYF. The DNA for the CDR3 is TGTGCCAGCAGCTTCGGGGGGGCTTCAGATACGCAGTATTTT.

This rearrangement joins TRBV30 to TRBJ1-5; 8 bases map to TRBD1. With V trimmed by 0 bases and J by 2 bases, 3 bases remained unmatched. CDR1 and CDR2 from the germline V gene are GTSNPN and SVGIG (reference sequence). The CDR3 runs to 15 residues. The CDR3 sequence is CAWSVKGQGNQPQHF. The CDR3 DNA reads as TGTGCCTGGAGTGTAAAGGGACAGGGCAATCAGCCCCAGCATTTT.

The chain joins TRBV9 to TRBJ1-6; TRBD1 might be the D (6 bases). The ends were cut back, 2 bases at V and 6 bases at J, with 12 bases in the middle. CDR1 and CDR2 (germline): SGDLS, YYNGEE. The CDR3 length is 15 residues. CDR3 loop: CASSVADRPNSPLHF. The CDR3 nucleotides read TGTGCCAGCAGCGTGGCAGACAGGCCTAATTCACCCCTCCACTTT.

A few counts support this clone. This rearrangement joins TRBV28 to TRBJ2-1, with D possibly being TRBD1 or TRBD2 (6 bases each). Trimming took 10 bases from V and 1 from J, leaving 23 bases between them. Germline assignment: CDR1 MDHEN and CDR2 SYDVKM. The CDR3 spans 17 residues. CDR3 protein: CATKSPGGQGSYNEQFF. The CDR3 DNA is TGTGCCACCAAAAGCCCCGGGGGCCAAGGATCCTACAATGAGCAGTTCTTC.

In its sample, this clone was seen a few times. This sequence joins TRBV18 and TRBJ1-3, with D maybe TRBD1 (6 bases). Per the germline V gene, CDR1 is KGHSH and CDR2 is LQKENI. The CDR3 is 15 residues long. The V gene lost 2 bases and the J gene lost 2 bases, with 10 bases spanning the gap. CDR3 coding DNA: TGTGCCAGCTCACCAAGCAACAGGGCTGGAAACACCATATATTTT. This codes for CASSPSNRAGNTIYF.

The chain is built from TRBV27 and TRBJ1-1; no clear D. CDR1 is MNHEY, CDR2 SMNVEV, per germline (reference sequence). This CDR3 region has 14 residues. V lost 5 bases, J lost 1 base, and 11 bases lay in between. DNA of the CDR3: TGTGCCAGCAGTACAGCGTACCAGAACACTGAAGCTTTCTTT. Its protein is CASSTAYQNTEAFF.

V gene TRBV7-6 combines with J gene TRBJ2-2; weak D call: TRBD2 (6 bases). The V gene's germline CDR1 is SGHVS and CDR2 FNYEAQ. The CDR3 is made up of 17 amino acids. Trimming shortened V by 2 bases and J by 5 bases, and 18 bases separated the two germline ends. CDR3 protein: CASSLPPYAGKTGELFF. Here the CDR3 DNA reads TGTGCCAGCAGCTTACCGCCCTACGCGGGAAAGACCGGGGAGCTGTTTTTT. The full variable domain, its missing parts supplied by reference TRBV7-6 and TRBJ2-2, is GAGVSQSPRYKVTKRGQDVALRCDPISGHVSLYWYRQALGQGPEFLTYFNYEAQQDKSGLPNDRFSAERPEGSISTLTIQRTEQRDSAMYRCASSLPPYAGKTGELFFGEGSRLTVL.

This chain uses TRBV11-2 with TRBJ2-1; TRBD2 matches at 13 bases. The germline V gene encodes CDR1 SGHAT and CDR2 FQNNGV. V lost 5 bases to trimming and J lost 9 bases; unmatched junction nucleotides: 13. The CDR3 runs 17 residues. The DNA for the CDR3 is TGTGCCAGCAGCCAGCCGCGAGGACTAGCGGGAGCTGCTGAGCAGTTCTTC. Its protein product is CASSQPRGLAGAAEQFF.

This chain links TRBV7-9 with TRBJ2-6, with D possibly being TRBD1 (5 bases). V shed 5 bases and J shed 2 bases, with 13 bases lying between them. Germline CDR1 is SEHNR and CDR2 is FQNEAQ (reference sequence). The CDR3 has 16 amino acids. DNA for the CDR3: TGTGCCAGCAGCCGTCAGGGTTCTGCTGGGGCCAACGTCCTGACTTTC. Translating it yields CASSRQGSAGANVLTF.

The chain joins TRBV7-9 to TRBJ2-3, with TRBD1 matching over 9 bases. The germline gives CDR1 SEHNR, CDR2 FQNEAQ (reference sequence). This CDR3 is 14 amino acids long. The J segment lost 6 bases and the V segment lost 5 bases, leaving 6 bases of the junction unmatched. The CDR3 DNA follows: TGTGCCAGCAGCCTTAACAGGGGGCTGGATACGCAGTATTTT. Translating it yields CASSLNRGLDTQYF.

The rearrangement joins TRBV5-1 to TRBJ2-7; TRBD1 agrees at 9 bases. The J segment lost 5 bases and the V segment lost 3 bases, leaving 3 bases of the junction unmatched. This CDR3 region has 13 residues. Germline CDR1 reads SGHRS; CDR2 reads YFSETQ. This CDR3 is CASSWTGVNEQYF. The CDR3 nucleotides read TGCGCCAGCAGCTGGACAGGGGTGAACGAGCAGTACTTC.

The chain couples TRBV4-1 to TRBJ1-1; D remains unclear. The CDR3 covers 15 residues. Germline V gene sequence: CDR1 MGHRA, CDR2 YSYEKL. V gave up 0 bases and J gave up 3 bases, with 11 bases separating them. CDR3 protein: CASSQDPRGHTEAFF. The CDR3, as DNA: TGCGCCAGCAGCCAAGATCCCCGGGGTCACACTGAAGCTTTCTTT.

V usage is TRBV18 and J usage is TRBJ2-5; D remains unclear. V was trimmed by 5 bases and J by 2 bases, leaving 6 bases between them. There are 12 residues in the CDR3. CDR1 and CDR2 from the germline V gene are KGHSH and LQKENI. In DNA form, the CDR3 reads TGTGCCAGCTCATCAAGACAAGAGACCCAGTACTTC. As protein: CASSSRQETQYF.

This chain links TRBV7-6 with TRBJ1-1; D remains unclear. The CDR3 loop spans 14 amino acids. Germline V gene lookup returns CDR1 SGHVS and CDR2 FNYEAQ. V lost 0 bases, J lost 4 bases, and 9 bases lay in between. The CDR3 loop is CASSLARLGTEAFF. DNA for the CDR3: TGTGCCAGCAGCTTAGCTCGGTTGGGCACTGAAGCTTTCTTT.

For the CDR3, the DNA is TGTGCCAGCAGCTTAGGGCGGACTAGCGGGTTCTCCTACGAGCAGTACTTC. Its protein is CASSLGRTSGFSYEQYF. The chain combines TRBV7-2 with TRBJ2-7; 11 bases fit TRBD2. With 1 base clipped from V and 0 bases from J, the junction kept 5 bases outside the gene matches. This CDR3 has 17 amino acids. CDR1 and CDR2 from the germline V gene are SGHTA and FQGNSA.

The DNA for the CDR3 is TGTGCCAGCTCGAGGGGCGACAAAAACATTCAGTACTTC. Translation gives CASSRGDKNIQYF. The chain joins TRBV6-5 to TRBJ2-4; possibly TRBD1 or TRBD2 for D (5 bases each). Germline CDR1 and CDR2: MNHEY and SVGAGI. V lost 8 bases and J 3 bases, leaving 11 bases between the germline ends. This CDR3 is built from 13 residues.

This chain's CDR3 is CASSPLQGIDEKLFF. CDR3 nucleotide sequence: TGTGCCAGCTCGCCCCTACAGGGGATTGATGAAAAACTGTTTTTT. The chain has TRBV18 and TRBJ1-4, with 7 nucleotides matching TRBD1. V lost 6 bases, J lost 6 bases, and 10 bases stayed unmatched. The CDR3 is 15 amino acids. In germline, CDR1 is KGHSH, CDR2 LQKENI.

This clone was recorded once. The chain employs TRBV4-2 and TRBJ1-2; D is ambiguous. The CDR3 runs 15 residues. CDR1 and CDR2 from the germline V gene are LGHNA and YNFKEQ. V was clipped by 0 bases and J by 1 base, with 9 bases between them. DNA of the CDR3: TGTGCCAGCAGCCAAGACCAGGCCCTTAACTATGGCTACACCTTC. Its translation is CASSQDQALNYGYTF.